Listed here are 10 T cell receptor beta chains from one sample, sequenced in a study of patients and donors after allogeneic stem cell transplantation. TCRdb reprocessed the RT-PCR reads with MiXCR, giving one entry per CDR3 protein. The sample lists roughly 200,000 distinct CDR3 sequences, less than 50% occurring once. Sequencing input: blood, either unsorted or a sorted T cell fraction (not recorded which). The receptors stem from a human donor who was either an allogeneic HSCT recipient or a stem cell or donor lymphocyte infusion donor (not recorded which). It is not recorded whose cells these are; they may come from a transplant donor.

This clonotype was counted only a few times. The chain is built from TRBV20-1 and TRBJ1-2; no definite D call. The CDR3 runs to 15 residues. Germline CDR1 and CDR2: DFQATT and SNEGSKA (reference sequence). V lost 0 bases to trimming and J lost 3 bases, with 14 bases between them. The CDR3 DNA reads as TGCAGTGCTAGAGAAAGTGGACGGTACGACTATGGCTACACCTTC. Translating gives CSARESGRYDYGYTF.

This chain uses TRBV5-6 with TRBJ1-2; D not resolved. The V and J ends lost 4 bases and 6 bases respectively, with 13 bases between them. Germline V gene sequence: CDR1 SGHDT, CDR2 YYEEEE. The CDR3 covers 13 residues. The CDR3, as DNA: TGTGCCAGCAGCCCCCCCCCCGGTAATGGCTACACCTTC. Translated: CASSPPPGNGYTF. Looking up the rest from reference TRBV5-6 and TRBJ1-2 gives the full variable domain: DAGVTQSPTHLIKTRGQQVTLRCSPKSGHDTVSWYQQALGQGPQFIFQYYEEEERQRGNFPDRFSGHQFPNYSSELNVNALLLGDSALYLCASSPPPGNGYTFGSGTRLTVV.

This clonotype has a single count. The chain uses TRBV29-1 and TRBJ2-1; 7 bases map to TRBD1. Trimming took 3 bases from V and 2 from J; bases not matched to a gene: 4. Germline V gives CDR1 SQVTM, CDR2 ANQGSEA. The CDR3 consists of 14 residues. CDR3 in amino acids: CSVDRDSTYNEQFF. Written as DNA, the CDR3 is TGCAGCGTTGACAGGGACAGTACCTACAATGAGCAGTTCTTC.

The rearrangement uses TRBV10-3 and TRBJ1-6; perhaps TRBD1 as D (6 bases). V dropped 2 bases and J dropped 8 bases, with 13 bases sitting between them. This CDR3 contains 15 residues. From germline, CDR1 is ENHRY and CDR2 SYGVKD. The CDR3 loop is CAISEGQLKDSPLHF. The DNA of the CDR3 is TGTGCCATCAGTGAGGGACAGCTCAAAGATTCACCCCTCCACTTT.

In this sample, this clonotype turned up many times. This rearrangement joins TRBV12-3 or TRBV12-4 to TRBJ1-1; unclear D gene. The V and J ends lost 0 bases and 1 base respectively, with 9 bases between them. The CDR3 extends over 15 amino acids. CDR3 residues: CASSLAVQSNTEAFF. DNA of the CDR3: TGTGCCAGCAGTTTAGCCGTGCAGTCGAACACTGAAGCTTTCTTT.

This clonotype has just a few counts. This chain connects TRBV9 to TRBJ1-1; tentative D call: TRBD1 (5 bases). Per the germline V gene, CDR1 is SGDLS and CDR2 is YYNGEE. CDR3 length: 14 amino acids. With 4 bases removed from V and 3 bases from J, the gap between germline ends came to 13 bases. The CDR3, as DNA: TGTGCCAGCAGCCCAGACGGCAGGGACACTGAAGCTTTCTTT. Translation gives CASSPDGRDTEAFF.

This clonotype was detected a few times. CDR3 bases: TGTGCCAGCAGTGAATTTGCAGGGGATGAAAAACTGTTTTTT. Translated, it gives CASSEFAGDEKLFF. This sequence joins TRBV25-1 and TRBJ1-4; a possible D gene is TRBD1 (6 bases). V lost 1 base and J 6 bases, leaving 9 bases between the germline ends. Looked up from germline, CDR1 is MGHDK and CDR2 is SYGVNS. This CDR3 is built from 14 residues.

This clonotype showed up just a few times. In nucleotides, the CDR3 is TGTGCCAGCAGTGGTCAGGGAGAGACCCAGTACTTC. As protein: CASSGQGETQYF. The chain is built from TRBV2 and TRBJ2-5, with a weak D call TRBD1 (5 bases). The CDR3 loop spans 12 amino acids. The V gene lost 4 bases and the J gene lost 4 bases, with 7 bases spanning the gap. The germline gives CDR1 SNHLY, CDR2 FYNNEI.

There are a few counts of this clonotype. This chain uses TRBV28 with TRBJ1-1; D is uncertain. The CDR3 loop spans 13 amino acids. Trimming left V 5 bases short and J 3 bases short, with 10 bases between. Germline V CDR1 and CDR2: MDHEN, SYDVKM. The CDR3 here is CASSRIRDTEAFF. In DNA, the CDR3 is TGTGCCAGCAGTCGGATAAGGGACACTGAAGCTTTCTTT.

In its sample, this clonotype was seen a few times. This chain uses TRBV7-2 with TRBJ1-5; 8 bases line up with TRBD1. Germline trimming cut 4 bases from V and 9 bases from J; bases unmatched to any gene: 8. CDR3 length equals 14 residues. Looked up from germline, CDR1 is SGHTA and CDR2 is FQGNSA. CDR3 loop: CASSSGQVAGPQHF. In DNA form, the CDR3 reads TGTGCCAGCAGCTCGGGACAGGTGGCGGGGCCCCAGCATTTT.